This TCR beta chain was sequenced for a study of T cell responses to AZD1222 COVID-19 vaccine. With respect to this clone: The antigen is undetermined.

Overall study findings and caveats: Only after the peak T cell response were repertoires sampled. Donors, mostly white British, included more females; clonal diversity was possibly underestimated.

Repertoires were generated with immunoSEQ multiplex PCR, while TCRdb's copy carries only in-frame clones and drops some. The table lists about 97,000 clones, about 90% of them singletons. CDR1 MDHEN and CDR2 SYDVKM come from the germline V gene. With V trimmed by 8 bases and J by 7 bases, 17 bases remained unmatched. The CDR3 consists of 16 residues. The material was peripheral blood, obtained on day 0 of AZD1222 vaccination. This TCR came from an adult in good health. The genes are TRBV28 and TRBJ1-5; 7 bases fit TRBD1. CDR3 loop: CASRPPQGGYGQPQHF. The CDR3 DNA reads TGTGCCAGCCGTCCCCCCCAGGGGGGATACGGGCAGCCCCAGCATTTT. The variable domain in full, with the rest retrieved from reference TRBV28 and TRBJ1-5, is DVKVTQSSRYLVKRTGEKVFLECVQDMDHENMFWYRQDPGLGLRLIYFSYDVKMKEKGDIPEGYSVSREKKERFSLILESASTNQTSMYLCASRPPQGGYGQPQHFGDGTRLSIL.